Listed here is a single T cell receptor beta chain. The sample is drawn from a study of T cell changes during pregnancy in multiple sclerosis. Profiled with immunoSEQ multiplex PCR; TCRdb holds only in-frame clones, not every one. The sample holds approximately 50,000 clones, roughly 94% seen once. This specimen consisted of CD4+ T cells from peripheral blood mononuclear cells, obtained in the third trimester of pregnancy. The sequence came from a female donor with multiple sclerosis, enrolled in a pregnancy study.

The CDR3 region has the DNA TGTGCCAGCAGAGAGACAGGGGAGCTGTTTTTT. Translating it yields CASRETGELFF. The V and J genes are TRBV2 and TRBJ2-2, with D unclear. Trimming stripped 6 bases from V and 8 bases from J, with 7 bases between. The CDR3 has 11 amino acids. Germline V gene lookup returns CDR1 SNHLY and CDR2 FYNNEI.